The T cell receptor beta chain under discussion was sequenced for a study of blood T cells in healthy people across ages. Study-wide results and limits: Aged donors had fewer naive CD4+ cells and lower diversity than long-lived donors.

The V end lost 4 bases, the J end lost 4 bases, and 13 bases lay between the germline ends. This CDR3 is built from 14 residues. CDR1 LGHDT and CDR2 YNNKEL come from the germline V gene (reference sequence). The sample holds a few counts of this clonotype. Antigen unknown. Primed by a sample-barcoded 5' primer and a J-beta primer mix, a second PCR proceeded for about 6 to 12 cycles. TCRdb processed the 5' RACE reads anew with MiXCR; each CDR3 protein has one entry. This table has some 760,000 distinct CDR3 sequences, just under 25% appearing once. The sample was also linked to a second study, of T cells of mothers and their children. That report adds: Related mother and child pairs showed slightly greater overlap (not significant) than unrelated pairs did.

Sequencing was performed on blood. V gene TRBV3-1 combines with J gene TRBJ1-1; no firm D call. The TCR sequence derives from a boy younger than 18 in good health. The CDR3 DNA reads as TGTGCCAGCAGCCCCCCAGTTAGTGGCACTGAAGCTTTCTTT. Translating gives CASSPPVSGTEAFF.